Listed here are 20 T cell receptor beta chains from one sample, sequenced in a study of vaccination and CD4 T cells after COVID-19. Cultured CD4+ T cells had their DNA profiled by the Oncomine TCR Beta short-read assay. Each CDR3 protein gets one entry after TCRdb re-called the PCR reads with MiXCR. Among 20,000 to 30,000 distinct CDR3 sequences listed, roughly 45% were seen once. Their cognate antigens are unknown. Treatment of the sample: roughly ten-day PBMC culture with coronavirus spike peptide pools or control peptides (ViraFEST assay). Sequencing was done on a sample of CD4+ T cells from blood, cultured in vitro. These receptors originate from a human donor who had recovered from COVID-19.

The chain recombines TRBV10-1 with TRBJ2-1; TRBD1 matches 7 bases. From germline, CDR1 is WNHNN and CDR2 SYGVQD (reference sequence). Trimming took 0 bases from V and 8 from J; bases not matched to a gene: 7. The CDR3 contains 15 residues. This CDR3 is CASSESTGEEDEQFF. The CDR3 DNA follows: TGCGCCAGCAGTGAGTCCACAGGGGAAGAAGATGAGCAGTTCTTC.

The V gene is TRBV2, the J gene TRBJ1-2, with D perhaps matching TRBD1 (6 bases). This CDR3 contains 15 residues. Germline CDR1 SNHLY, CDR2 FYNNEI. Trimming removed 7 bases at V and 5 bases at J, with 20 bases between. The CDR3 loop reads CASTRGTGPFYGYTF. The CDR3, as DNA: TGTGCCAGCACTAGAGGAACAGGGCCCTTTTATGGCTACACCTTC.

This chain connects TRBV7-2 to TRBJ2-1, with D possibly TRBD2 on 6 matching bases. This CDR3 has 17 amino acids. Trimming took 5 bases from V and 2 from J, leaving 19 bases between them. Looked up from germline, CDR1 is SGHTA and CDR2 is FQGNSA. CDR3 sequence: CASSERGSGAAYNEQFF. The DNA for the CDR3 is TGTGCCAGCAGCGAACGCGGATCGGGAGCGGCCTACAATGAGCAGTTCTTC.

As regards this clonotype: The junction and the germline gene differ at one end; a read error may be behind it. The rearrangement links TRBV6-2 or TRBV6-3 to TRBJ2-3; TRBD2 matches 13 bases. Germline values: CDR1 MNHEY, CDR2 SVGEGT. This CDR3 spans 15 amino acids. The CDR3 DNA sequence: TGTGCCAGCAATTACGGACTAGCGGGAGCAGATACGCAGTATTTT. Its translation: CASNYGLAGADTQYF.

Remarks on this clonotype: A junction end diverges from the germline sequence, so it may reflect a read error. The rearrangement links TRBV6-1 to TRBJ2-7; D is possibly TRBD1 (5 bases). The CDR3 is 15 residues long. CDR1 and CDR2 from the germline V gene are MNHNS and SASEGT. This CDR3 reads CASREGAGPAYEQYF. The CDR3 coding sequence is TGTGCCAGCAGGGAAGGGGCAGGGCCCGCCTACGAGCAGTACTTC.

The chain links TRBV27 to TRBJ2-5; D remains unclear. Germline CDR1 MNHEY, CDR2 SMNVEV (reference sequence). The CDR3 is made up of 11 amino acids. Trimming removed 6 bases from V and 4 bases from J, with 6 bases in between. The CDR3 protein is CASRGLETQYF. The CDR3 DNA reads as TGTGCCAGCAGGGGTTTAGAGACCCAGTACTTC.

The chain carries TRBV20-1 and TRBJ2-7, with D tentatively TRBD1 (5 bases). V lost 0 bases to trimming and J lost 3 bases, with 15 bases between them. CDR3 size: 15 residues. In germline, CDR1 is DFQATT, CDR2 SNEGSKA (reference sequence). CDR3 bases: TGCAGTGCTAGAGAGGTTGGGCAGGGTAGCTACGAGCAGTACTTC. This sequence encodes CSAREVGQGSYEQYF.

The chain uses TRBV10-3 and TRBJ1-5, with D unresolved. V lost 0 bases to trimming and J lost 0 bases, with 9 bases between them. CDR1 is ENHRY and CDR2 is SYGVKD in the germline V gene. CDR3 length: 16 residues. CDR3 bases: TGTGCCATCAGTGAGTCAAGAGGGAATAGCAATCAGCCCCAGCATTTT. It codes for CAISESRGNSNQPQHF.

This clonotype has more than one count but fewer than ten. In DNA, the CDR3 is TGTGCCTGGAGTGTCACCCGGACCCTGAGGAAATATCAAGAGACCCAGTACTTC. It specifies CAWSVTRTLRKYQETQYF. The chain employs TRBV30 and TRBJ2-5; D not resolved. The ends were cut back, 0 bases at V and 2 bases at J, with 22 bases in the middle. This CDR3 has 18 residues. Germline values: CDR1 GTSNPN, CDR2 SVGIG (reference sequence). The complete variable domain, with remaining parts taken from reference TRBV30 and TRBJ2-5, reads SQTIHQWPATLVQPVGSPLSLECTVEGTSNPNLYWYRQAAGRGLQLLFYSVGIGQISSEVPQNLSASRPQDRQFILSSKKLLLSDSGFYLCAWSVTRTLRKYQETQYFGPGTRLLVL.

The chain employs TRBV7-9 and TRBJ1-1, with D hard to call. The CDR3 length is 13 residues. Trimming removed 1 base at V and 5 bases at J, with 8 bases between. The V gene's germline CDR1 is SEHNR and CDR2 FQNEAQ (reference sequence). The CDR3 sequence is CASSLVAGTEAFF. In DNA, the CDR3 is TGTGCCAGCAGCTTAGTTGCGGGTACTGAAGCTTTCTTT.

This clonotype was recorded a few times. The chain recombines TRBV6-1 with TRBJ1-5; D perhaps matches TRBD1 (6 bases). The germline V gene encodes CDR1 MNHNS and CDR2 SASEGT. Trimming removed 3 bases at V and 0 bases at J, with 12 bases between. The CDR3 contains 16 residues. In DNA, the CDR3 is TGTGCCAGCAGTGAGCTGGGGGGCACTAGCAATCAGCCCCAGCATTTT. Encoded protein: CASSELGGTSNQPQHF.

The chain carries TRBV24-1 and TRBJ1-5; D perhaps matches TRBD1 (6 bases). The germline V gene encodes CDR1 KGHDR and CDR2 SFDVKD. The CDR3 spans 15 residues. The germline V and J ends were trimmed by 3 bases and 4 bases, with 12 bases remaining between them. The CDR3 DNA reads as TGTGCCACCAGTGATCACGGGACAAAAAATCAGCCCCAGCATTTT. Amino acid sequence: CATSDHGTKNQPQHF.

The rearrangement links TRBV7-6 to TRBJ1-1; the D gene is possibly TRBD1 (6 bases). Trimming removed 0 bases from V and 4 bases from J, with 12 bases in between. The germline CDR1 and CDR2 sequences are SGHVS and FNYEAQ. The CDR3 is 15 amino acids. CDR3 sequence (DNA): TGTGCCAGCAGCTTAGCGCAGGGGCACTCCACTGAAGCTTTCTTT. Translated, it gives CASSLAQGHSTEAFF.

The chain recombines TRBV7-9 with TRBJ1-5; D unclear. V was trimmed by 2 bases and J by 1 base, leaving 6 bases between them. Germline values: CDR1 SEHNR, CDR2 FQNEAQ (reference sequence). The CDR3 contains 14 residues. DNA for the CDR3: TGTGCCAGCAGCTTACTTGGGAGCAATCAGCCCCAGCATTTT. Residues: CASSLLGSNQPQHF.

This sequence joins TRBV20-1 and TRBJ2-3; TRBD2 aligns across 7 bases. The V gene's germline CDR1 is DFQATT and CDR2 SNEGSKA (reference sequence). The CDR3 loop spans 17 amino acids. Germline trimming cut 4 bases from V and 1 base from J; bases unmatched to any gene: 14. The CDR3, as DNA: TGCAGTGCTAAGGGGAATAGTGGGAGGGTTGGCACAGATACGCAGTATTTT. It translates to CSAKGNSGRVGTDTQYF.

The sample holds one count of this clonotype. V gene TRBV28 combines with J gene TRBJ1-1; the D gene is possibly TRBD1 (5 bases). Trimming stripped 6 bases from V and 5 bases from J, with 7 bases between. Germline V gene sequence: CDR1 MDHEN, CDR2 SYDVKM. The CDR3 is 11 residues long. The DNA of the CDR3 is TGTGCCAGCAGGGGGGTGACTGAAGCTTTCTTT. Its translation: CASRGVTEAFF.

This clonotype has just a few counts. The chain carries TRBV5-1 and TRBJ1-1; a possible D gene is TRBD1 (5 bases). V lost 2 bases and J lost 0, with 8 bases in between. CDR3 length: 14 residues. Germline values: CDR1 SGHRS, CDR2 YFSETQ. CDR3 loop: CASSFDSMNTEAFF. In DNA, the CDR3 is TGCGCCAGCAGCTTTGACAGCATGAACACTGAAGCTTTCTTT.

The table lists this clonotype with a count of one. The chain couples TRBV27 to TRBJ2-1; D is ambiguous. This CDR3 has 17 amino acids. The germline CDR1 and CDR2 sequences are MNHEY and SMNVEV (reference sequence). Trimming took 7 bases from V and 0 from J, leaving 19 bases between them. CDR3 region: CASIRVGKTSSYNEQFF. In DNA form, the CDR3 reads TGTGCCAGCATCCGCGTAGGTAAAACAAGCTCCTACAATGAGCAGTTCTTC.

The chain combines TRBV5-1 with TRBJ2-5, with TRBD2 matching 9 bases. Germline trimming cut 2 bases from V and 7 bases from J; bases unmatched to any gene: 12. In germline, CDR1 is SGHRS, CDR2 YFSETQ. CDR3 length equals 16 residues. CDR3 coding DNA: TGCGCCAGCAGCTTCCTAGCGGGGCGTAGCCTGGGGACCCAGTACTTC. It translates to CASSFLAGRSLGTQYF.

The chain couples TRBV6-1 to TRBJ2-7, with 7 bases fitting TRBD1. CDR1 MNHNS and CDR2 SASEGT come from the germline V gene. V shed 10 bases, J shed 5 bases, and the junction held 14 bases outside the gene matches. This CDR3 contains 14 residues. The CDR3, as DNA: TGTGCCACAACAACAGGGGTCTGGTCGGACGAGCAGTACTTC. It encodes CATTTGVWSDEQYF.